These T cell receptor beta chains were read from a single sample in a study of T-cell reconstitution after alpha-beta-depleted transplantation in children. TCRdb processed the PCR reads anew with MiXCR; each CDR3 protein has one entry. This table holds some 200,000 distinct CDR3 sequences, less than 15% found once. The material sequenced was PBMCs from the stem cell graft donor, taken from the stem cell graft. The receptors shown here come from a human donor who donated a stem cell graft to a child with acute lymphoblastic leukemia. Each CDR3 is given with its conserved first and last residue. The D gene is left open where the match is weak. Size is omitted from some rows. Given values are once, few, many or a class for expanded clones.

D gene: .; J gene: TRBJ1-1; V gene: TRBV20-1; clone size: many; CDR3 protein: CSARKRGTTEAFF
D gene: TRBD2; J gene: TRBJ2-7; V gene: TRBV6-1; clone size: many; CDR3 protein: CASREGSGSPSYEQYF
D gene: TRBD2; J gene: TRBJ2-7; V gene: TRBV6-2/TRBV6-3; clone size: many; CDR3 protein: CASSWTSGRGYEQYF
D gene: .; J gene: TRBJ2-3; V gene: TRBV6-4; clone size: .; CDR3 protein: CASSDSGSYPDTQYF
D gene: TRBD1; J gene: TRBJ2-5; V gene: TRBV5-6; clone size: many; CDR3 protein: CASSSVDREETQYF
D gene: .; J gene: TRBJ1-2; V gene: TRBV29-1; clone size: many; CDR3 protein: CSVELEDNYGYTF
D gene: TRBD2; J gene: TRBJ2-1; V gene: TRBV12-3/TRBV12-4; clone size: many; CDR3 protein: CASSQHAAGPNEQFF
D gene: TRBD2; J gene: TRBJ2-7; V gene: TRBV6-1; clone size: .; CDR3 protein: CASSGLALEQYF
D gene: .; J gene: TRBJ2-1; V gene: TRBV12-3/TRBV12-4; clone size: many; CDR3 protein: CASTKGYEQFF
D gene: .; J gene: TRBJ2-3; V gene: TRBV12-3/TRBV12-4; clone size: many; CDR3 protein: CASSSAEVSTDTQYF
D gene: TRBD2; J gene: TRBJ2-5; V gene: TRBV11-2; clone size: many; CDR3 protein: CASSPTVGLAGLGETQYF
D gene: .; J gene: TRBJ2-7; V gene: TRBV23-1; clone size: .; CDR3 protein: CASSQTLTPGTGIYEQYF
D gene: TRBD2; J gene: TRBJ2-7; V gene: TRBV12-3/TRBV12-4; clone size: once; CDR3 protein: CASSPLAGAYEQHF
D gene: .; J gene: TRBJ2-1; V gene: TRBV29-1; clone size: many; CDR3 protein: CSAMKKRVYNEQFF
D gene: .; J gene: TRBJ2-5; V gene: TRBV20-1; clone size: .; CDR3 protein: CSARERGVFDQETQYF
D gene: .; J gene: TRBJ2-3; V gene: TRBV7-9; clone size: many; CDR3 protein: CASSLVAGTQYF
D gene: .; J gene: TRBJ2-2; V gene: TRBV4-1; clone size: .; CDR3 protein: CASSQDRGAGELFF
D gene: .; J gene: TRBJ2-7; V gene: TRBV20-1; clone size: .; CDR3 protein: CSARDLTRGPPYEQYF
D gene: TRBD2; J gene: TRBJ2-2; V gene: TRBV5-1; clone size: few; CDR3 protein: CASSPGLAGATGELFF
D gene: .; J gene: TRBJ2-7; V gene: TRBV20-1; clone size: .; CDR3 protein: CSAILSGGRYEQYF
D gene: .; J gene: TRBJ2-3; V gene: TRBV5-4; clone size: .; CDR3 protein: CASSSYRGYTDTQYF
D gene: TRBD2; J gene: TRBJ2-7; V gene: TRBV29-1; clone size: few; CDR3 protein: CSARRGVLSYEQYF
D gene: .; J gene: TRBJ2-7; V gene: TRBV20-1; clone size: .; CDR3 protein: CSARVRDRLTYEQYF
D gene: .; J gene: TRBJ1-5; V gene: TRBV7-8; clone size: .; CDR3 protein: CASSLSVYSNQPQHF
D gene: TRBD1; J gene: TRBJ1-2; V gene: TRBV27; clone size: many; CDR3 protein: CASSLSGTVARGYTF
D gene: TRBD2; J gene: TRBJ2-1; V gene: TRBV3-1; clone size: .; CDR3 protein: CASSQEFRRGNEQFF
D gene: TRBD2; J gene: TRBJ2-5; V gene: TRBV3-1; clone size: .; CDR3 protein: CASSQDSLAGGTQYF
D gene: TRBD1; J gene: TRBJ2-1; V gene: TRBV24-1; clone size: many; CDR3 protein: CATSRTGLRDNEQFF
D gene: .; J gene: TRBJ2-7; V gene: TRBV29-1; clone size: many; CDR3 protein: CSVEQGYEQYF
D gene: TRBD1; J gene: TRBJ1-3; V gene: TRBV20-1; clone size: many; CDR3 protein: CSAQRTGNSGNTIYF
D gene: .; J gene: TRBJ2-5; V gene: TRBV20-1; clone size: many; CDR3 protein: CSSRDSPYF
D gene: .; J gene: TRBJ2-5; V gene: TRBV10-2; clone size: many; CDR3 protein: CASSQPGQQETQYF
D gene: .; J gene: TRBJ2-2; V gene: TRBV11-1; clone size: many; CDR3 protein: CASSESSWRANTGELFF
D gene: .; J gene: TRBJ2-7; V gene: TRBV5-1; clone size: many; CDR3 protein: CASSLIGGASYEQYF
D gene: .; J gene: TRBJ1-4; V gene: TRBV29-1; clone size: many; CDR3 protein: CSVIDSYEKLFF
D gene: TRBD2; J gene: TRBJ2-1; V gene: TRBV12-3/TRBV12-4; clone size: many; CDR3 protein: CASSLGLAGGLDNEQFF
D gene: .; J gene: TRBJ2-2; V gene: TRBV5-5; clone size: many; CDR3 protein: CASSLGQDAGELFF